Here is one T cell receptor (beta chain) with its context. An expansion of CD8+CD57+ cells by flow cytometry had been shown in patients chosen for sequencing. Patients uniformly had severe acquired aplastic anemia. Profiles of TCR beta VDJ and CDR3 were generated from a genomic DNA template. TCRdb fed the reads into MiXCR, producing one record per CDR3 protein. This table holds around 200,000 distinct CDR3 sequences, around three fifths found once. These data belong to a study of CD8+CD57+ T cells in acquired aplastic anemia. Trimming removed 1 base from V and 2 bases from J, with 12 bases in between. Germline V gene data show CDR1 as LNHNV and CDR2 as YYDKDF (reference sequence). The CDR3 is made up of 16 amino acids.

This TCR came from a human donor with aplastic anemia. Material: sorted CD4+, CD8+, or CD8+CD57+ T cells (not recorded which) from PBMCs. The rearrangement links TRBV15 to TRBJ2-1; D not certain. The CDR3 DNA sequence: TGTGCCACCAGCAGAGGGGTCACCCCACCCTACAATGAGCAGTTCTTC. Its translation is CATSRGVTPPYNEQFF.